The clone carrying this TCR beta chain was seen repeatedly, ten times or more. Antigen: not known. The data are from a study of early T cells in non-severe SARS-CoV-2 infection. Turning to the study itself: Unsorted whole-blood RNA was sequenced in bulk, leaving chains unpaired. Study-wide results and limits: Sequences matched to VDJdb favored anti-spike CD8 responses, while private and CD4 specificities were missed.

This CDR3 has 11 residues. The V end lost 0 bases, the J end lost 2 bases, and 1 base lay between the germline ends. CDR1 DFQATT and CDR2 SNEGSKA come from the germline V gene (reference sequence). TCRdb analysed the 5' RACE reads with MiXCR anew, one entry per CDR3 protein. The sample lists about 23,000 distinct CDR3 sequences, around 5% occurring once. The V call is TRBV20-1, the J call TRBJ1-1, with D unclear. The TCR originated in an adult who was a healthcare worker with PCR-confirmed SARS-CoV-2 infection or an uninfected control (not recorded which). The source material was whole blood. This chain's CDR3 is CSARENTEAFF. The CDR3 region has the DNA TGCAGTGCTAGAGAAAACACTGAAGCTTTCTTT.